This TCR beta chain was captured by sequencing in a study of T cell repertoires and Cas9 in healthy adults. Study background: SpCas9-reactive CD4 and CD8 T cells were characterized for potency, cytotoxicity and lineage. Study results and limitations: Reportedly, SpCas9-reactive effector T cell proliferation and function were mitigated by SpCas9-reactive Tregs in vitro.

The CDR3 has 19 residues. Germline V lookup: CDR1 SGHDN, CDR2 FVKESK. V lost 4 bases and J lost 5; bases outside the gene matches: 19. TCRdb's table, derived via immunoSEQ multiplex PCR, lists solely in-frame clones and lacks some. This sample carries more than 20,000 clones, about 90% of them seen once, and the ten largest clones take approximately 0.8%. As for this clone: Its antigen is as yet unknown.

This chain uses TRBV14 with TRBJ2-1; 8 positions agree with TRBD2. The sequence was collected from a human donor in good health. Sample: CD4+ effector T cells (CD127+, CD25-, CD137-, CD154-) from PBMCs; culture status not recorded. The CDR3 DNA sequence: TGTGCCAGCAGCCGGGGTCTGGCGGGAGGCTCCTTGAGAGACAATGAGCAGTTCTTC. Residues: CASSRGLAGGSLRDNEQFF.